The 28 T cell receptor beta chains in this list originate from one sample, sequenced in a study of blood T cell repertoires in COVID-19. Here immunoSEQ multiplex PCR was the method, and the copy in TCRdb shows in-frame clones only, minus some. The sample contains hundreds of thousands of clones, 75% to 90% of which appear only once. The sequenced sample consisted of peripheral blood. These receptors were obtained from a woman between 65 and 79 years old with active or convalescent COVID-19.

The rearrangement joins TRBV12-5 to TRBJ1-1, with D possibly being TRBD1 (6 bases). From germline, CDR1 is LGHNT and CDR2 FRNRAP. Trimming removed 0 bases at V and 5 bases at J, with 10 bases between. The CDR3 is made up of 14 amino acids. The chain's CDR3 is CASGLVQGGTEAFF. As DNA, the CDR3 is TGTGCTAGTGGTTTGGTACAGGGAGGGACTGAAGCTTTCTTT.

In its sample, this clone was seen a few times. V is TRBV5-1 and J is TRBJ2-1; 9 bases are a match to TRBD1. CDR1 and CDR2 from the germline V gene are SGHRS and YFSETQ. This CDR3 has 14 amino acids. The ends lost 4 bases at V and 9 bases at J; junction bases unmatched: 8. The CDR3 is CASSAGQGEVEQFF. The CDR3, as DNA: TGCGCCAGCAGCGCGGGACAGGGAGAGGTTGAGCAGTTCTTC.

The V gene is TRBV11-2, the J gene TRBJ2-5, with D unresolved. CDR3 length equals 13 residues. Germline assignment: CDR1 SGHAT and CDR2 FQNNGV. V gave up 4 bases and J gave up 5 bases, with 11 bases separating them. CDR3 nucleotide sequence: TGTGCCAGCAGCTCAGGTCTGATTGAGACCCAGTACTTC. Amino acids: CASSSGLIETQYF. The full variable domain, rest sourced from reference TRBV11-2 and TRBJ2-5, is EAGVAQSPRYKIIEKRQSVAFWCNPISGHATLYWYQQILGQGPKLLIQFQNNGVVDDSQLPKDRFSAERLKGVDSTLKIQPAKLEDSAVYLCASSSGLIETQYFGPGTRLLVL.

J is TRBJ2-5 and V is TRBV2; 7 nucleotides agree with TRBD1. This CDR3 is built from 13 residues. The V gene's germline CDR1 is SNHLY and CDR2 FYNNEI. Trimming at V came to 7 bases and at J to 2 bases, leaving 4 bases not matched to a gene. In DNA, the CDR3 is TGTGCCAGCAATAGGGACAGTCAAGAGACCCAGTACTTC. This sequence encodes CASNRDSQETQYF.

This chain joins TRBV24-1 and TRBJ2-2, with 7 bases lining up with TRBD2. The J segment lost 2 bases and the V segment lost 3 bases, leaving 2 bases of the junction unmatched. In germline, CDR1 is KGHDR, CDR2 SFDVKD. There are 15 residues in the CDR3. DNA for the CDR3: TGTGCCACCAGTGATACTAGCGTCAACACCGGGGAGCTGTTTTTT. It translates to CATSDTSVNTGELFF.

The genes are TRBV19 and TRBJ1-2, with 12 bases matching TRBD1. Germline V gene lookup returns CDR1 LNHDA and CDR2 SQIVND (reference sequence). Trimming at V came to 7 bases and at J to 3 bases, leaving 12 bases not matched to a gene. The CDR3 is 17 amino acids. CDR3 in DNA: TGTGCCAGTACCCTGGGGCCCGGGACAGGGGGCTACTATGGCTACACCTTC. Residues: CASTLGPGTGGYYGYTF.

This clone was recorded only once. This sequence joins TRBV6-6 and TRBJ2-7, with 11 bases identical to TRBD1. The V segment lost 4 bases and the J segment 5 bases; nucleotides outside the gene matches: 4. Germline values: CDR1 MNHNY, CDR2 SVGAGI (reference sequence). CDR3 length: 14 residues. Here the CDR3 DNA reads TGTGCCAGCAGTTGGACAGGGGGCGAGAACGAGCAGTACTTC. It yields the protein CASSWTGGENEQYF.

The chain has TRBV4-1 and TRBJ2-1, with D possibly TRBD2 on 7 matching bases. Germline V gene data show CDR1 as MGHRA and CDR2 as YSYEKL. This CDR3 is 17 amino acids long. V lost 2 bases and J 7 bases, leaving 21 bases between the germline ends. CDR3 nucleotides: TGCGCCAGCAGCCAAAGGGGGGGCCTAGAGCTGGGGAATGAGCAGTTCTTC. Protein product: CASSQRGGLELGNEQFF.

V and J are TRBV3-1 (or the pseudogene TRBV3-2) and TRBJ2-2; TRBD1 agrees at 7 bases. V shed 1 base and J 4 bases; nucleotides not matched to a gene: 3. The CDR3 spans 15 residues. Looked up from germline, CDR1 is LGHDT and CDR2 is YNNKEL (reference sequence). The CDR3: CASSQAGGGTGELFF. The CDR3 coding sequence is TGTGCCAGCAGCCAAGCAGGGGGTGGCACCGGGGAGCTGTTTTTT.

This clone appeared a few times. The V gene is TRBV11-2, the J gene TRBJ2-2, with D hard to call. The CDR3 runs to 14 residues. Trimming removed 5 bases at V and 3 bases at J, with 10 bases between. Germline CDR1 is SGHAT and CDR2 is FQNNGV. CDR3 DNA: TGTGCCAGCAGCGACTTAGGATACACCGGGGAGCTGTTTTTT. Translation: CASSDLGYTGELFF.

The rearrangement joins TRBV2 to TRBJ2-7, with D possibly TRBD2 on 5 matching bases. Trimming took off 5 bases at V and 7 bases at J, with 15 bases between the two ends. The length of the CDR3 is 13 residues. Looked up from germline, CDR1 is SNHLY and CDR2 is FYNNEI. CDR3 loop: CASSRTGDPEQYF. DNA for the CDR3: TGTGCCAGCAGTAGGACTGGAGATCCTGAGCAGTACTTC.

The rearrangement uses TRBV6-2 or TRBV6-3 and TRBJ2-7, with 10 bases lining up with TRBD2. CDR1 MNHEY and CDR2 SVGEGT come from the germline V gene. The CDR3 is made up of 18 amino acids. V dropped 0 bases and J dropped 4; count of bases not matched to a gene: 12. The CDR3 DNA reads as TGTGCCAGCAGTTACTCGAACATTTCTAGCGGGAGAAAGTACGAGCAGTACTTC. Its translation: CASSYSNISSGRKYEQYF.

V is TRBV7-2 and J is TRBJ2-3; TRBD2 agrees at 11 bases. The germline gives CDR1 SGHTA, CDR2 FQGNSA. J lost 5 bases, V lost 7 bases, and 5 bases had no gene match. The CDR3 runs 14 residues. CDR3 in amino acids: CASMLAGGVDTQYF. As DNA, the CDR3 is TGTGCCAGCATGCTAGCGGGAGGAGTAGATACGCAGTATTTT.

This clone was seen more than once but under ten times. This rearrangement joins TRBV19 to TRBJ1-5, with unresolved D. The germline gives CDR1 LNHDA, CDR2 SQIVND (reference sequence). The germline V and J ends were trimmed by 1 base and 5 bases, with 6 bases remaining between them. The CDR3 runs 13 residues. The CDR3 bases are TGTGCCAGTAGTATAGTTGCAGATCAGCCCCAGCATTTT. It yields the protein CASSIVADQPQHF.

The chain uses TRBV6-1 and TRBJ1-2; D gene ambiguous. The CDR3 sequence is 15 residues long. Trimming removed 3 bases at V and 2 bases at J, with 13 bases between. The V gene's germline CDR1 is MNHNS and CDR2 SASEGT. CDR3 in DNA: TGTGCCAGCAGTGAGGGGAGGCCAGACAACTATGGCTACACCTTC. Residues: CASSEGRPDNYGYTF.

This clone has only one observation. Here the CDR3 DNA reads TGTGCCAGCACCCAAAATGAAAAACTGTTTTTT. Its protein is CASTQNEKLFF. The chain has TRBV28 and TRBJ1-4; unclear D gene. V was shortened by 7 bases and J by 5 bases, with 5 bases between the two germline ends. Germline loops: CDR1 MDHEN, CDR2 SYDVKM. The CDR3 totals 11 residues.

This clone has just one count. The chain couples TRBV27 to TRBJ1-3; D is unclear. Germline assignment: CDR1 MNHEY and CDR2 SMNVEV (reference sequence). With 8 bases removed from V and 0 bases from J, the gap between germline ends came to 8 bases. CDR3 length equals 13 residues. The CDR3 region has the DNA TGTGCCAGCCAGGATTACTCTGGAAACACCATATATTTT. Translation: CASQDYSGNTIYF.

V and J are TRBV19 and TRBJ1-4; unclear D gene. Germline-derived CDR1 and CDR2 are LNHDA and SQIVND (reference sequence). Trimming took off 1 base at V and 7 bases at J, with 10 bases between the two ends. This CDR3 has 14 amino acids. CDR3 nucleotide sequence: TGTGCCAGTAGTATAGCCGGGGAGGGTGAAAAACTGTTTTTT. It codes for CASSIAGEGEKLFF.

The chain recombines TRBV6-2 or TRBV6-3 with TRBJ1-2; D is unclear. The CDR3 is made up of 12 amino acids. V lost 3 bases and J 2 bases, leaving 4 bases between the germline ends. CDR1 is MNHEY, CDR2 SVGEGT, per germline. The CDR3 DNA reads TGTGCCAGCAGTTATCCGAACTATGGCTACACCTTC. Its translation: CASSYPNYGYTF.

This chain connects TRBV19 to TRBJ2-1; D may be TRBD1 (5 bases). The CDR3 spans 13 residues. V was clipped by 5 bases and J by 4 bases, with 9 bases between them. Germline lookup yields CDR1 LNHDA and CDR2 SQIVND (reference sequence). CDR3 nucleotide sequence: TGTGCCAGTAGTGCGACAGTTTACAATGAGCAGTTCTTC. It specifies CASSATVYNEQFF.

The chain combines TRBV5-1 with TRBJ2-6; 8 bases match TRBD1. Trimming took 4 bases from V and 2 from J; bases not matched to a gene: 8. The CDR3 is 17 residues long. Per germline, CDR1 SGHRS and CDR2 YFSETQ. The CDR3 loop reads CASSAQQGEAGANVLTF. Written as DNA, the CDR3 is TGCGCCAGCAGCGCCCAACAGGGGGAGGCTGGGGCCAACGTCCTGACTTTC.

The chain carries TRBV18 and TRBJ2-6; 8 bases agree with TRBD1. The junction had 7 bases not matched to a gene; V was cut back by 2 bases and J by 1 base. From germline, CDR1 is KGHSH and CDR2 LQKENI. The CDR3 extends over 18 amino acids. Here the CDR3 reads CASSPSRQGASGANVLTF. In nucleotides, the CDR3 is TGTGCCAGCTCACCATCTCGCCAGGGGGCGTCTGGGGCCAACGTCCTGACTTTC.

The chain carries TRBV6-5 and TRBJ1-1; TRBD1 might be the D (5 bases). Trimming took off 2 bases at V and 11 bases at J, with 9 bases between the two ends. CDR3 length: 11 residues. CDR1 is MNHEY, CDR2 SVGAGI, per germline. CDR3 DNA sequence: TGTGCCAGCAGTTACAGGGGCTGGGCTTTCTTT. Protein sequence: CASSYRGWAFF.

The V call is TRBV10-2, the J call TRBJ1-4; 8 bases align to TRBD1. Trimming cost V 4 bases and J 7 bases; bases outside gene matches: 11. The CDR3 length is 16 residues. Germline V gives CDR1 WSHSY, CDR2 SAAADI. CDR3 in DNA: TGCGCCAGCAGTGCGAAGAGGACAGGGTTGGGTGAAAAACTGTTTTTT. Translated, it gives CASSAKRTGLGEKLFF.

This clone was seen only a few times. The chain recombines TRBV28 with TRBJ1-6; 8 nucleotides match TRBD1. The V and J ends lost 6 bases and 7 bases, in that order; junction bases with no gene match: 17. From germline, CDR1 is MDHEN and CDR2 SYDVKM. The CDR3 length is 18 residues. CDR3 in DNA: TGTGCCAGCAGCTTACTCAACTCCGGACAGGGAAGCAATTCACCCCTCCACTTT. It is translated as CASSLLNSGQGSNSPLHF.

J is TRBJ1-5 and V is TRBV21-1. TRBV21-1 is flagged as a pseudogene. The CDR3 sequence is 16 residues long. The CDR3 DNA follows: TGTGCCAGCAGCAAGGAGGCCGGGGGAGGATATCAGCCCCAGCATTTT. Translating it yields CASSKEAGGGYQPQHF.

The chain combines TRBV7-9 with TRBJ1-1, with D perhaps TRBD1 (5 bases). The CDR3 sequence is 13 residues long. CDR1 SEHNR and CDR2 FQNEAQ come from the germline V gene (reference sequence). The V end was cut by 3 bases, the J end by 5 bases, with 10 bases between. The CDR3 region is CASSFSGLTEAFF. CDR3 nucleotides: TGTGCCAGCAGCTTTTCAGGGCTTACTGAAGCTTTCTTT.

The chain combines TRBV7-3 with TRBJ2-2; perhaps TRBD1 as D (6 bases). The germline CDR1 and CDR2 sequences are SGHTA and FQGTGA. V was trimmed by 5 bases and J by 4 bases, leaving 11 bases between them. The CDR3 totals 14 residues. For the CDR3, the DNA is TGTGCCAGCAGCCCACAAGGGGGCACCGGGGAGCTGTTTTTT. Protein sequence: CASSPQGGTGELFF.